Each of the 12 T cell receptor beta chains below was sequenced from the same sample in a study of shared clonotypes between healthy human individuals. Profiling relied on immunoSEQ multiplex PCR, and the TCRdb table lists in-frame clones only, not all of them. The sample yields about 560,000 clones, around 78% seen once. Material for sequencing was PBMCs. Every receptor here comes from a woman between 40 and 50 years old in good health. Some clones in this sample may be carry-over from other donors' samples.

The chain joins TRBV19 to TRBJ1-1; D is undetermined. Trimming took off 3 bases at V and 1 base at J, with 12 bases between the two ends. This CDR3 spans 15 amino acids. Germline CDR1 is LNHDA and CDR2 is SQIVND (reference sequence). CDR3 sequence: CASSIASTENTEAFF. In DNA, the CDR3 is TGTGCCAGTAGTATCGCCTCGACGGAGAACACTGAAGCTTTCTTT.

The chain carries TRBV6-1 and TRBJ2-7; D not resolved. This CDR3 contains 13 residues. Germline V gene lookup returns CDR1 MNHNS and CDR2 SASEGT. Trimming stripped 6 bases from V and 1 base from J, with 10 bases between. CDR3 sequence: CASRFLGSYEQYF. The CDR3 DNA is TGTGCCAGCAGGTTTCTAGGGTCCTACGAGCAGTACTTC.

The rearrangement joins TRBV30 to TRBJ2-7, with TRBD1 matching 9 bases. With V trimmed by 8 bases and J by 1 base, 3 bases remained unmatched. Looked up from germline, CDR1 is GTSNPN and CDR2 is SVGIG (reference sequence). CDR3 size: 12 residues. CDR3 sequence (DNA): TGTGCCACGACAGGGGGGTCCTACGAGCAGTACTTC. This gives the protein CATTGGSYEQYF. The variable domain in full, with the rest retrieved from reference TRBV30 and TRBJ2-7, is SQTIHQWPATLVQPVGSPLSLECTVEGTSNPNLYWYRQAAGRGLQLLFYSVGIGQISSEVPQNLSASRPQDRQFILSSKKLLLSDSGFYLCATTGGSYEQYFGPGTRLTVT.

This clone was counted a few times. The chain joins TRBV6-6 to TRBJ2-7; D call uncertain. The V gene's germline CDR1 is MNHNY and CDR2 SVGAGI (reference sequence). The germline V and J ends were trimmed by 4 bases and 6 bases, with 10 bases remaining between them. The CDR3 spans 12 residues. The CDR3 spells CASSLSGREQYF. CDR3 bases: TGTGCCAGCAGTTTGTCCGGGCGCGAGCAGTACTTC.

With regard to this clone: Germline is not matched at one junction end, which may reflect a read error. The V gene is TRBV5-1, the J gene TRBJ2-5; a possible D gene is TRBD2 (5 bases). This CDR3 comprises 14 residues. Per germline, CDR1 SGHRS and CDR2 YFSETQ. The CDR3 spells CASNLGVGQETQYF. Here the CDR3 DNA reads TGCGCCAGCAACTTGGGAGTCGGCCAAGAGACCCAGTACTTC.

The J gene is TRBJ1-5, the V gene TRBV19; D unclear. In germline, CDR1 is LNHDA, CDR2 SQIVND (reference sequence). Trimming removed 7 bases from V and 3 bases from J, with 7 bases in between. This CDR3 contains 12 residues. This CDR3 reads CASNGFNQPQHF. CDR3 sequence (DNA): TGTGCCAGTAATGGCTTCAATCAGCCCCAGCATTTT.

The chain combines TRBV5-5 with TRBJ2-7, with a weak D call TRBD2 (6 bases). Trimming stripped 4 bases from V and 2 bases from J, with 22 bases between. Germline assignment: CDR1 SGHKS and CDR2 YYEKEE (reference sequence). This CDR3 spans 17 amino acids. The CDR3 DNA is TGTGCCAGCAGCCCCCCATGGCGGGATGGGCCGACCTACGAGCAGTACTTC. Residues: CASSPPWRDGPTYEQYF.

This chain uses TRBV2 with TRBJ2-3; D possibly corresponds to TRBD1 (5 bases). Trimming removed 3 bases at V and 2 bases at J, with 12 bases between. The CDR3 is 15 amino acids. CDR1 and CDR2 from the germline V gene are SNHLY and FYNNEI. CDR3 region: CASSESTVATDTQYF. The CDR3 nucleotides read TGTGCCAGCAGTGAGTCGACAGTCGCCACAGATACGCAGTATTTT.

The chain is built from TRBV5-8 and TRBJ1-5; TRBD1 aligns across 11 bases. The CDR3 contains 14 residues. Germline assignment: CDR1 SGHTS and CDR2 YDEGEE. The junction had 3 bases not matched to a gene; V was cut back by 4 bases and J by 6 bases. In nucleotides, the CDR3 is TGTGCCAGCAGCGGACAGGGGGCGGTTCAGCCCCAGCATTTT. Translation: CASSGQGAVQPQHF.

The chain recombines TRBV11-3 with TRBJ2-1; 8 nucleotides align to TRBD1. With V trimmed by 5 bases and J by 7 bases, 10 bases remained unmatched. Germline CDR1 is SGHNT and CDR2 is YENEEA. The CDR3 runs 15 residues. The CDR3 coding sequence is TGTGCCAGCAGCCCCGGGACAGGCGAGGGGAATGAGCAGTTCTTC. Protein: CASSPGTGEGNEQFF.

The chain recombines TRBV9 with TRBJ1-2; TRBD1 agrees at 11 bases. The germline CDR1 and CDR2 sequences are SGDLS and YYNGEE. This CDR3 contains 15 residues. After removal of 3 bases from V and 5 bases from J, the junction contained 6 bases not matched to a gene. The CDR3 DNA reads TGTGCCAGCAGCGGAGGACAGGGGGCAGGGTATGGCTACACCTTC. Protein product: CASSGGQGAGYGYTF.

The gene calls are TRBV7-9 and TRBJ2-6; TRBD2 aligns across 10 bases. The CDR3 consists of 17 residues. Trimming removed 1 base from V and 0 bases from J; junction bases left unmatched: 0. Germline-derived CDR1 and CDR2 are SEHNR and FQNEAQ (reference sequence). CDR3 bases: TGTGCCAGCAGCTTAGGGACTAGCGGCTCTGGGGCCAACGTCCTGACTTTC. Its protein product is CASSLGTSGSGANVLTF.